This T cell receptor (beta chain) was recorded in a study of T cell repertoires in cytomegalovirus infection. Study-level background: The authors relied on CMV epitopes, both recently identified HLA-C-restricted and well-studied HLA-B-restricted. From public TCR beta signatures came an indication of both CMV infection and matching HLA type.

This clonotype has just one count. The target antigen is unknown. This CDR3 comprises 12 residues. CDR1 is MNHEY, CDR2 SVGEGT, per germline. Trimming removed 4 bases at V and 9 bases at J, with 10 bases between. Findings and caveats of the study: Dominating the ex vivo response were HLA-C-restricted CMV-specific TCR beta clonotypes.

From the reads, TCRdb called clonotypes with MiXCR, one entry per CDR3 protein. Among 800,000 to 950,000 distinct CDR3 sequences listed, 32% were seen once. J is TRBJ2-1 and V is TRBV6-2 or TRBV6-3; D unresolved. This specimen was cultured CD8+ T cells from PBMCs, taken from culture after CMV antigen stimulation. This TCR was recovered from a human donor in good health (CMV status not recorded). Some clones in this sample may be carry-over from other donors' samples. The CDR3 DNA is TGTGCCAGCAGTTGCTCGAAGCGTGAGCAGTTCTTC. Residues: CASSCSKREQFF.